One and the same sample provided the 23 T cell receptor beta chains below, sequenced in a study of identical twins' blood T cells. TCRdb recomputed calls from the 5' RACE reads with MiXCR, one row per CDR3 protein. Seen here are 350,000 to 400,000 distinct CDR3 sequences, 25% to 35% observed once, and the top ten hold about 6%. Sequenced: PBMCs. The receptor source for this set is a woman aged 18-49 years in good health.

This clonotype has only a few counts. The chain is built from TRBV6-5 and TRBJ2-3; no clear D gene. The V and J ends lost 6 bases and 4 bases respectively, with 14 bases between them. Germline V CDR1 and CDR2: MNHEY, SVGAGI. The CDR3 totals 14 residues. In nucleotides, the CDR3 is TGTGCCAGCAGCCCCTACGATGCGCCAGATACGCAGTATTTT. Translated: CASSPYDAPDTQYF.

The chain joins TRBV5-4 to TRBJ2-5; 11 positions agree with TRBD2. The CDR3 extends over 15 amino acids. Germline trimming cut 0 bases from V and 2 bases from J; bases unmatched to any gene: 0. CDR1 and CDR2 from the germline V gene are SGHNT and YYREEE (reference sequence). CDR3 sequence (DNA): TGTGCCAGCAGCTTGGTAGCGGGAGGGCAAGAGACCCAGTACTTC. It codes for CASSLVAGGQETQYF.

This rearrangement joins TRBV12-5 to TRBJ2-3; D not certain. This CDR3 is 16 amino acids long. Germline lookup yields CDR1 LGHNT and CDR2 FRNRAP. Trimming left V 1 base short and J 3 bases short, with 14 bases between. The chain's CDR3 is CASGLDAVPGTDTQYF. CDR3 nucleotide sequence: TGTGCTAGTGGTTTGGACGCGGTCCCCGGGACAGATACGCAGTATTTT. Full variable domain (rest looked up from reference TRBV12-5 and TRBJ2-3): DARVTQTPRHKVTEMGQEVTMRCQPILGHNTVFWYRQTMMQGLELLAYFRNRAPLDDSGMPKDRFSAEMPDATLATLKIQPSEPRDSAVYFCASGLDAVPGTDTQYFGPGTRLTVL.

The chain is built from TRBV3-1 and TRBJ2-3, with D uncertain. Germline V gene lookup returns CDR1 LGHDT and CDR2 YNNKEL (reference sequence). V gave up 2 bases and J gave up 4 bases, with 10 bases separating them. This CDR3 comprises 14 residues. The CDR3 DNA follows: TGTGCCAGCAGCCAAAGGCAGATCTCAGATACGCAGTATTTT. Its translation is CASSQRQISDTQYF.

This chain links TRBV7-9 with TRBJ1-4; TRBD1 aligns across 9 bases. This CDR3 is 16 amino acids long. Germline assignment: CDR1 SEHNR and CDR2 FQNEAQ (reference sequence). V lost 3 bases and J lost 7; bases outside the gene matches: 9. In nucleotides, the CDR3 is TGTGCCAGCAGCTTCCTCCTGACAGGGGGTAGTGAAAAACTGTTTTTT. This gives the protein CASSFLLTGGSEKLFF. Supplemented by reference TRBV7-9 and TRBJ1-4, the full variable domain reads DTGVSQNPRHKITKRGQNVTFRCDPISEHNRLYWYRQTLGQGPEFLTYFQNEAQLEKSRLLSDRFSAERPKGSFSTLEIQRTEQGDSAMYLCASSFLLTGGSEKLFFGSGTQLSVL.

The chain links TRBV29-1 to TRBJ2-1, with 13 positions matching TRBD2. Germline-derived CDR1 and CDR2 are SQVTM and ANQGSEA. The V and J ends lost 1 base and 7 bases, in that order; junction bases with no gene match: 7. The CDR3 contains 16 residues. CDR3 in amino acids: CSVEGWTSGSGNEQFF. CDR3 in DNA: TGCAGCGTTGAAGGTTGGACTAGCGGGAGCGGAAATGAGCAGTTCTTC.

This clonotype was counted a few times. V usage is TRBV12-3 or TRBV12-4 and J usage is TRBJ1-1; no firm D call. The CDR3 covers 16 residues. V was pared by 0 bases and J by 2 bases, with 13 bases between. The CDR3 is CASSLAFGRFNTEAFF. CDR3 coding DNA: TGTGCCAGCAGTTTAGCATTCGGACGGTTCAACACTGAAGCTTTCTTT.

This clonotype occurred a few times. The chain links TRBV19 to TRBJ2-2; unclear D gene. The CDR3 runs 15 residues. V gave up 6 bases and J gave up 1 base, with 12 bases separating them. Germline V gene lookup returns CDR1 LNHDA and CDR2 SQIVND (reference sequence). CDR3: CASSKLGLNTGELFF. For the CDR3, the DNA is TGTGCCAGTAGCAAATTAGGGCTGAACACCGGGGAGCTGTTTTTT.

This clonotype was recorded a few times. The chain uses TRBV29-1 and TRBJ1-2; 9 positions match TRBD1. The CDR3 runs 14 residues. Germline trimming cut 4 bases from V and 3 bases from J; bases unmatched to any gene: 6. Germline V gene sequence: CDR1 SQVTM, CDR2 ANQGSEA. The CDR3 spells CSVAHRGRDYGYTF. The CDR3 coding sequence is TGCAGCGTTGCCCACAGGGGGCGCGACTATGGCTACACCTTC.

The chain carries TRBV20-1 and TRBJ2-3; the match to TRBD2 covers 8 bases. From germline, CDR1 is DFQATT and CDR2 SNEGSKA (reference sequence). This CDR3 spans 15 amino acids. The J segment lost 4 bases and the V segment lost 3 bases, leaving 9 bases of the junction unmatched. For the CDR3, the DNA is TGCAGTGCTAGTCAAGCGGGAGTACGGGCAGATACGCAGTATTTT. Amino acid sequence: CSASQAGVRADTQYF.

This clonotype has only a few counts. This chain links TRBV5-4 with TRBJ2-1; 11 nucleotides match TRBD2. CDR1 and CDR2 (germline): SGHNT, YYREEE (reference sequence). The V gene end was trimmed by 4 bases and the J gene end by 8 bases; junction bases not matched to a gene: 8. The CDR3 totals 15 residues. CDR3 region: CASSQTSGRSDEQFF. The CDR3 DNA reads as TGTGCCAGCAGCCAAACTAGCGGGAGAAGCGATGAGCAGTTCTTC.

This chain links TRBV2 with TRBJ1-1; D remains unclear. Trimming stripped 7 bases from V and 0 bases from J, with 9 bases between. Per germline, CDR1 SNHLY and CDR2 FYNNEI. This CDR3 has 13 amino acids. This chain's CDR3 is CASTDGLNTEAFF. CDR3 bases: TGTGCCAGCACGGACGGATTGAACACTGAAGCTTTCTTT. Combining the CDR3 with reference TRBV2 and TRBJ1-1 gives the whole variable domain EPEVTQTPSHQVTQMGQEVILRCVPISNHLYFYWYRQILGQKVEFLVSFYNNEISEKSEIFDDQFSVERPDGSNFTLKIRSTKLEDSAMYFCASTDGLNTEAFFGQGTRLTVV.

At least ten counts were recorded for this clonotype. The chain combines TRBV12-3 or TRBV12-4 with TRBJ1-3; TRBD1 matches 7 bases. CDR3 length: 14 amino acids. Trimming removed 5 bases from V and 3 bases from J; junction bases left unmatched: 4. CDR3 loop: CASSPDRVGNTIYF. CDR3 nucleotides: TGTGCCAGCAGTCCTGACAGGGTTGGAAACACCATATATTTT.

This clonotype has a handful of counts. V and J are TRBV16 and TRBJ1-5; D is undetermined. CDR1 is KGHSY and CDR2 is FQNENV in the germline V gene. This CDR3 is built from 18 residues. Trimming pared 1 base from V and 3 bases from J, leaving 19 bases between. Here the CDR3 reads CASSQFVWDPTVNQPQHF. For the CDR3, the DNA is TGTGCCAGCAGCCAATTCGTCTGGGATCCTACAGTCAATCAGCCCCAGCATTTT.

Turning to this clonotype: A much larger clone sits a single nucleotide away, making a read error possible. The chain recombines TRBV19 with TRBJ2-1; 10 positions agree with TRBD2. Germline CDR1 and CDR2: LNHDA and SQIVND (reference sequence). The CDR3 loop spans 16 amino acids. In DNA form, the CDR3 reads TGTGTCAGTAGTTCTTCCGGGACTAGCGCCCTCAATGAGCAGTTCTTC. Amino acids: CVSSSSGTSALNEQFF.

This clonotype was seen a handful of times. The J gene is TRBJ2-7, the V gene TRBV20-1; 8 bases fit TRBD1. The germline gives CDR1 DFQATT, CDR2 SNEGSKA (reference sequence). J gave up 7 bases and V 1 base, and 12 bases lay outside the gene matches. This CDR3 contains 15 residues. CDR3: CSARVVGQGFVEQYF. CDR3 DNA sequence: TGCAGTGCTAGAGTTGTAGGACAGGGTTTCGTGGAGCAGTACTTC.

In its sample, this clonotype was seen many times. The chain combines TRBV6-5 with TRBJ2-3; D could derive from TRBD1 or TRBD2 (5 bases each). The CDR3 totals 15 residues. Germline V gene sequence: CDR1 MNHEY, CDR2 SVGAGI. V was clipped by 0 bases and J by 5 bases, with 12 bases between them. The chain's CDR3 is CASSYSRDPGDTQYF. CDR3 nucleotides: TGTGCCAGCAGTTACTCGAGGGACCCTGGAGATACGCAGTATTTT.

This clonotype was seen more than once but under ten times. This chain joins TRBV29-1 and TRBJ1-2; D is ambiguous. The CDR3 covers 12 residues. V lost 7 bases and J 3 bases, leaving 12 bases between the germline ends. Germline values: CDR1 SQVTM, CDR2 ANQGSEA. The CDR3 here is CSAAPLDYGYTF. CDR3 in DNA: TGCAGCGCCGCCCCCCTCGACTATGGCTACACCTTC.

This clonotype was found once. The rearrangement joins TRBV7-2 to TRBJ1-1; D remains ambiguous. Deletions cut 6 bases from V and 2 bases from J, with 10 bases between. This CDR3 contains 13 residues. Germline values: CDR1 SGHTA, CDR2 FQGNSA. CDR3 sequence reads: CASRSMINTEAFF. The CDR3, as DNA: TGTGCCAGCAGGTCCATGATTAACACTGAAGCTTTCTTT.

The table lists this clonotype with a few counts. This chain connects TRBV5-1 to TRBJ1-1, with D perhaps TRBD1 (5 bases). The V gene lost 0 bases and the J gene lost 1 base, with 13 bases spanning the gap. This CDR3 contains 16 residues. Germline V gene sequence: CDR1 SGHRS, CDR2 YFSETQ. For the CDR3, the DNA is TGCGCCAGCAGCTTGGAGGGGATCCAATGGAACACTGAAGCTTTCTTT. Amino acids: CASSLEGIQWNTEAFF.

This clonotype occurred a few times. The CDR3 DNA reads as TGCAGTGCTAGATCGGCGGGACACACAGATACGCAGTATTTT. It encodes CSARSAGHTDTQYF. The rearrangement uses TRBV20-1 and TRBJ2-3; TRBD1 or TRBD2 may be the D gene (6 bases each). Deletions cut 2 bases from V and 2 bases from J, with 11 bases between. Germline V gene sequence: CDR1 DFQATT, CDR2 SNEGSKA (reference sequence). The CDR3 runs 14 residues.

The chain recombines TRBV29-1 with TRBJ2-1, with TRBD1 identical over 7 bases. V trimming: 6 bases; J trimming: 8 bases; junction bases outside the gene matches: 7. Germline V CDR1 and CDR2: SQVTM, ANQGSEA. The CDR3 extends over 12 amino acids. This CDR3 is CSVRGKGHEQFF. The CDR3 DNA is TGCAGCGTCAGGGGGAAAGGACATGAGCAGTTCTTC.

The chain links TRBV5-1 to TRBJ2-6; D unresolved. The CDR3 is 14 amino acids. Germline V gives CDR1 SGHRS, CDR2 YFSETQ. The V end lost 7 bases, the J end lost 0 bases, and 8 bases lay between the germline ends. The CDR3: CASGSGSGANVLTF. CDR3 coding DNA: TGCGCCAGCGGTTCGGGCTCTGGGGCCAACGTCCTGACTTTC. The whole variable domain, filled in from reference TRBV5-1 and TRBJ2-6, reads KAGVTQTPRYLIKTRGQQVTLSCSPISGHRSVSWYQQTPGQGLQFLFEYFSETQRNKGNFPGRFSGRQFSNSRSEMNVSTLELGDSALYLCASGSGSGANVLTFGAGSRLTVL.